The rows below give T cell receptor beta chains drawn from one sample of a study of blood T cell repertoires in COVID-19. Here immunoSEQ multiplex PCR was the method, and the copy in TCRdb shows in-frame clones only, minus some. The sample shows about 150,000 clones, roughly four fifths of them seen only once. Sequenced sample: peripheral blood. These receptors originate from a man aged 65-85 years with active or convalescent COVID-19. The CDR3 runs from the conserved cysteine through the conserved F or W. The D gene is left open where the match is weak. Clone size is given for some rows only: seen once, a few or many times, or a class if the clone is expanded.

d_gene	abundance	v_gene	j_gene	CDR3nt	CDR3aa
TRBD1	.	TRBV24-1	TRBJ1-2	TGTGCCACCAGTGATTCGACAGGGAGGAACTATGGCTACACCTTC	CATSDSTGRNYGYTF
TRBD1	.	TRBV19	TRBJ1-4	TGTGCCAGTCGCACCCGGACAGGGAGCGCAACTAATGAAAAACTGTTTTTT	CASRTRTGSATNEKLFF
.	.	TRBV18	TRBJ1-1	TGTGCCAGCTCAACAGCGAACACTGAAGCTTTCTTT	CASSTANTEAFF
TRBD1	.	TRBV9	TRBJ1-1	TGTGCCAGCAGCGTAGGGCTGGCAGGGGGAATGAACACTGAAGCTTTCTTT	CASSVGLAGGMNTEAFF
.	once	TRBV15	TRBJ2-5	TGTGCCACCAGCAGAGATACACGAGAGACCCAGTACTTC	CATSRDTRETQYF
TRBD1	.	TRBV5-1	TRBJ2-1	TGCGCCAGCAGTTCACAGGGGAAGAATGAGCAGTTCTTC	CASSSQGKNEQFF
TRBD1	.	TRBV5-4	TRBJ2-5	TGTGCCAGCAGCTTGGTGGGCAGGGGGCGAGAGACCCAGTACTTC	CASSLVGRGRETQYF
.	.	TRBV6-6	TRBJ2-7	TGTGCCAGCAGTAGCAGGGGACGTGAGCAGTACTTC	CASSSRGREQYF
.	.	TRBV7-2	TRBJ2-5	TGTGCCAGCAGCTTAGATCCAGGGTCAGGGACCCAGTACTTC	CASSLDPGSGTQYF
.	.	TRBV12-3/TRBV12-4	TRBJ2-7	TGTGCCAGCAGTGCAAACTTGGGGCCGCAGTACTTC	CASSANLGPQYF
.	.	TRBV28	TRBJ2-5	TGTGCCAGCAGTTTACAGGAAGAGACCCAGTACTTC	CASSLQEETQYF
.	.	TRBV5-8	TRBJ1-1	TGTGCCAGCAGCACCGGGGTAACAGTGGCTGAAGCTTTCTTT	CASSTGVTVAEAFF
.	.	TRBV28	TRBJ2-2	TGTGCCAGCAGTCCTGGGGGGCAGGGGGTAAGGACCGGGGAGCTGTTTTTT	CASSPGGQGVRTGELFF
TRBD1	.	TRBV29-1	TRBJ1-2	TGCAGCGTTGAAGACCCCGCCAGGGGGTGGTATGGCTACACCTTC	CSVEDPARGWYGYTF
.	.	TRBV6-2/TRBV6-3	TRBJ2-5	TGTGCCAGCAGCCCCCCGGGGGAGAGGGACCAGTACTTC	CASSPPGERDQYF
.	.	TRBV24-1	TRBJ2-7	TGTGCCACCAGTGTTCCAGGGTACGACGAGCAGTACTTC	CATSVPGYDEQYF
.	.	TRBV11-3	TRBJ2-5	TGTGCCAGCAGCTTAGAGACAGGCCTCCAAGAGACCCAGTACTTC	CASSLETGLQETQYF
.	.	TRBV6-5	TRBJ1-1	TGTGCCAGCAGTTACTCGTGGACACAAAACACTGAAGCTTTCTTT	CASSYSWTQNTEAFF
.	.	TRBV28	TRBJ2-2	TGTGCCAGCAGTCCAACCCGGAGATACTCACATTCCGGGGAGCTGTTTTTT	CASSPTRRYSHSGELFF
TRBD2	.	TRBV5-8	TRBJ2-3	TGTGCCAGCAGCACGGGGACTAGCGGTAGCACAGATACGCAGTATTTT	CASSTGTSGSTDTQYF
.	.	TRBV11-2	TRBJ2-3	TGTGCCAGCAGCTTAGGCGCTAGCGGCACAGATACGCAGTATTTT	CASSLGASGTDTQYF
.	.	TRBV19	TRBJ1-2	TGTGCCAGTAGTGGGCAGAACTATGGCTACACCTTC	CASSGQNYGYTF
.	.	TRBV6-5	TRBJ2-5	TGTGCCAGCACTCCTCTGACCGGCGGGGAGACCCAGTACTTC	CASTPLTGGETQYF
.	.	TRBV28	TRBJ2-7	TGTGCCAGCAGTTTCAGGCGTTCCTACGAGCAGTACTTC	CASSFRRSYEQYF
TRBD2	.	TRBV5-1	TRBJ2-7	TGCGCCAGCAGGGCCGGGAGGGAGGACGAGCAGTACTTC	CASRAGREDEQYF
TRBD1	.	TRBV27	TRBJ1-2	TGTGCCAGCAGTTTGGCCGGGACAGCCTATGGCTACACCTTC	CASSLAGTAYGYTF
.	.	TRBV18	TRBJ1-2	TGTGCCAGCTCACCCAGACAGACGAACGAAGGTGGCTACACCTTC	CASSPRQTNEGGYTF
.	.	TRBV6-5	TRBJ1-1	TGTGCCAGCATCGGGGACTCCCTTCGCACTGAAGCTTTCTTT	CASIGDSLRTEAFF
.	.	TRBV6-6	TRBJ2-1	TGTGCCAGCAGTTATACCGAGGGCACCTACAATGAGCAGTTCTTC	CASSYTEGTYNEQFF
TRBD2	few	TRBV18	TRBJ2-7	TGTGCCAGCTCACCACGGAGCGGGGGGTTCAACGAGCAGTACTTC	CASSPRSGGFNEQYF
TRBD2	once	TRBV4-3	TRBJ2-1	TGCGCCAGCAGCCAAGTCAAAGGTAGCGGGATCTACAATGAGCAGTTCTTC	CASSQVKGSGIYNEQFF
.	.	TRBV24-1	TRBJ1-1	TGTGCCACCAGTGAGTCGGGGGTCGGGGACACTGAAGCTTTCTTT	CATSESGVGDTEAFF
.	.	TRBV12-3/TRBV12-4	TRBJ2-5	TGTGCCAGCAGTTTTAATGTACAAGAGACCCAGTACTTC	CASSFNVQETQYF
TRBD1	.	TRBV11-2	TRBJ1-4	TGTGCCAGCAGCCAGACAGGGGGCCAAGAAAAACTGTTTTTT	CASSQTGGQEKLFF
.	.	TRBV12-3/TRBV12-4	TRBJ1-5	TGTGCCAGCAGTTTAATTCGGCAGCCCCAGCATTTT	CASSLIRQPQHF
.	.	TRBV2	TRBJ1-5	TGTGCCAGCGAGGGTCCAAATCAGCCCCAGCATTTT	CASEGPNQPQHF
TRBD2	.	TRBV10-2	TRBJ2-1	TGCGCCAGCAGTGAGAGCGGGAGTGCGGGGAATGAGCAGTTCTTC	CASSESGSAGNEQFF
TRBD1	.	TRBV18	TRBJ1-3	TGTGCCAGTTCCGGCAGGACAGGGGTTGGAAACACCATATATTTT	CASSGRTGVGNTIYF
.	.	TRBV11-3	TRBJ2-3	TGTGCCAGCAGCCCCGGGGAAAGGCTAACTAGCACAGATACGCAGTATTTT	CASSPGERLTSTDTQYF
.	.	TRBV2	TRBJ1-5	TGTGCCAGCAGTGAACTGGGACTCGATAGCAATCAGCCCCAGCATTTT	CASSELGLDSNQPQHF
.	once	TRBV5-5	TRBJ1-4	TGTGCCAGCAGACCGGGGCCTGGGGAGGTTGAAAAACTGTTTTTT	CASRPGPGEVEKLFF